The rows below give T cell receptor beta chains drawn from one sample of a study of beta chain features in type 1 diabetes. Using immunoSEQ multiplex PCR, the repertoire was profiled, and TCRdb retains in-frame clones only, with some absent. The table lists approximately 170,000 clones, 7.8% of them singletons. The sequenced material came from central memory CD4+ T cells from blood. The receptor source for this set is a middle-aged woman with type 1 diabetes. CDR3s include the opening cysteine and the closing phenylalanine or tryptophan. The D gene is left open where the match is weak. Expanded clones get a size class; other rows say once, few or many, or leave the size out.

>TRBJ1-6|.|TRBV7-2|.
CASSLVWGGAYNSPLHF
TGTGCCAGCAGCTTAGTGTGGGGGGGCGCCTATAATTCACCCCTCCACTTT
>TRBJ2-2|TRBD1|TRBV11-3|few
CASSPRTGGFTGELFF
TGTGCCAGCAGCCCCCGGACAGGGGGTTTCACCGGGGAGCTGTTTTTT
>TRBJ2-7|TRBD2|TRBV11-1|few
CASSGREGLNEQYF
TGTGCCAGCAGCGGGCGGGAGGGCCTGAACGAGCAGTACTTC
>TRBJ2-3|TRBD2|TRBV10-3|few
CASRASGGADTQYF
TGTGCCAGCAGGGCTAGCGGGGGGGCAGATACGCAGTATTTT
>TRBJ2-3|.|TRBV5-6|.
CASSLLKGTDTQYF
TGTGCCAGCAGCTTATTGAAGGGGACAGATACGCAGTATTTT
>TRBJ1-1|.|TRBV5-1|few
CASKTGGDTEAFF
TGCGCCAGCAAAACCGGGGGTGACACTGAAGCTTTCTTT
>TRBJ1-1|.|TRBV7-3|few
CASSLLGGVDTEAFF
TGTGCCAGCAGCTTACTCGGGGGGGTGGACACTGAAGCTTTCTTT
>TRBJ2-5|.|TRBV9|few
CASSVERGPGETQYF
TGTGCCAGCAGCGTAGAAAGGGGCCCTGGAGAGACCCAGTACTTC
>TRBJ2-1|.|TRBV7-9|.
CASSLEGRREQFF
TGTGCCAGCAGCTTAGAGGGGCGAAGGGAGCAGTTCTTC
>TRBJ2-1|TRBD2|TRBV6-6|.
CASSGPTSGSSHEQFF
TGTGCCAGCAGTGGTCCGACTAGCGGGAGCTCGCATGAGCAGTTCTTC
>TRBJ2-3|TRBD2|TRBV4-2|.
CASSQDGGLAAGDTQYF
TGTGCCAGCAGCCAAGATGGGGGACTAGCGGCAGGGGATACGCAGTATTTT
>TRBJ1-2|TRBD1|TRBV6-5|.
CASSYRGGQANYGYTF
TGTGCCAGCAGTTACCGAGGGGGCCAGGCTAACTATGGCTACACCTTC
>TRBJ1-1|TRBD1|TRBV30|.
CAWSAKPPGQGRSEAFF
TGTGCCTGGAGTGCTAAGCCTCCGGGACAGGGTAGGTCTGAAGCTTTCTTT
>TRBJ2-1|.|TRBV4-2|.
CASSQEGLLSYNEQFF
TGTGCCAGCAGCCAAGAGGGACTCCTCTCCTACAATGAGCAGTTCTTC
>TRBJ2-7|.|TRBV9|.
CASSGGQTLYEQYF
TGTGCCAGCAGCGGAGGGCAGACCCTCTACGAGCAGTACTTC
>TRBJ1-5|TRBD1|TRBV5-4|.
CASSQGQGQPQHF
TGTGCCAGCAGCCAGGGACAGGGTCAGCCCCAGCATTTT
>TRBJ2-1|.|TRBV7-2|few
CASRRGYSSYNEQFF
TGTGCCAGCAGAAGGGGGTATAGCTCCTACAATGAGCAGTTCTTC
>TRBJ1-5|.|TRBV7-6|.
CASARGGPSNQPQHF
TGTGCCAGCGCACGCGGGGGGCCAAGTAACCAGCCCCAGCATTTT
>TRBJ1-1|TRBD1|TRBV6-1|few
CASKRGRDTEAFF
TGTGCCAGCAAGAGGGGGCGGGACACTGAAGCTTTCTTT
>TRBJ2-7|TRBD1|TRBV6-1|.
CASSEAGQESGEQYF
TGTGCCAGCAGTGAAGCGGGACAGGAGTCCGGCGAGCAGTACTTC
>TRBJ2-1|TRBD2|TRBV9|few
CASSVGRTSGYNEQFF
TGTGCCAGCAGCGTAGGCAGGACTAGCGGTTACAATGAGCAGTTCTTC
>TRBJ1-5|.|TRBV6-6|many
CASSYEGNPQHF
TGTGCCAGCAGTTACGAGGGCAATCCCCAGCATTTT
>TRBJ2-1|TRBD2|TRBV7-2|few
CASSSGRTEQFF
TGTGCCAGCAGCTCCGGGAGGACTGAGCAGTTCTTC
>TRBJ2-1|.|TRBV11-1|few
CASSPSLPTLAGDEQFF
TGTGCCAGCAGTCCGAGCCTACCAACCTTAGCTGGCGATGAGCAGTTCTTC
>TRBJ2-3|.|TRBV6-5|.
CASSYSRSSGTDTQYF
TGTGCCAGCAGTTACTCGAGGTCTAGCGGCACAGATACGCAGTATTTT
>TRBJ2-5|.|TRBV20-1|.
CSARYRATQYF
TGCAGTGCTAGATACAGGGCGACCCAGTACTTC
>TRBJ2-7|TRBD2|TRBV6-5|.
CASSRTSSNYEQYF
TGTGCCAGCAGCCGGACTAGCTCCAACTACGAGCAGTACTTC
>TRBJ2-6|.|TRBV5-4|many
CASSPSGGANVLTF
TGTGCCAGCAGCCCCTCGGGGGGGGCCAACGTCCTGACTTTC
>TRBJ2-1|.|TRBV18|.
CASSPPVALPEQFF
TGTGCCAGCTCACCACCGGTGGCATTGCCTGAGCAGTTCTTC
>TRBJ2-6|.|TRBV4-2|few
CASSQPVAGANVLTF
TGTGCCAGCAGCCAACCCGTTGCTGGGGCCAACGTCCTGACTTTC
>TRBJ2-2|TRBD1|TRBV5-1|few
CASSLWGTGSTGELFF
TGCGCCAGCAGCTTGTGGGGGACAGGGAGCACCGGGGAGCTGTTTTTT
>TRBJ2-1|.|TRBV6-6|.
CASSTEGPGNEQFF
TGTGCCAGCAGTACGGAGGGCCCGGGGAATGAGCAGTTCTTC
>TRBJ2-7|.|TRBV7-6|.
CASSVDIYEQYF
TGTGCCAGCAGCGTGGACATCTACGAGCAGTACTTC
>TRBJ2-1|TRBD2|TRBV5-1|.
CASSYGLAGTYEQFF
TGCGCCAGCAGCTACGGACTAGCGGGAACCTATGAGCAGTTCTTC
>TRBJ1-1|.|TRBV2|.
CASTEWAGEEAFF
TGTGCCAGCACCGAATGGGCCGGGGAAGAAGCTTTCTTT
>TRBJ1-1|.|TRBV30|few
CAWSVNRESTEAFF
TGTGCCTGGAGTGTAAACAGGGAGAGCACTGAAGCTTTCTTT
>TRBJ1-1|TRBD1|TRBV7-2|few
CASSLFGQGRGNTEAFF
TGTGCCAGCAGCTTATTCGGACAGGGTCGAGGTAACACTGAAGCTTTCTTT
>TRBJ1-2|.|TRBV5-1|few
CASSFGQKLDYGYTF
TGCGCCAGCAGCTTCGGACAGAAACTGGACTATGGCTACACCTTC
>TRBJ2-1|TRBD2|TRBV10-3|few
CAISLTGLAGEQFF
TGTGCCATCAGCCTCACGGGACTAGCGGGCGAGCAGTTCTTC
>TRBJ1-6|.|TRBV27|.
CASSLAGGLRSYNSPLHF
TGTGCCAGCAGTTTAGCGGGGGGATTAAGGTCCTATAATTCACCCCTCCACTTT
>TRBJ1-1|.|TRBV7-6|few
CASSLESGLNTEAFF
TGTGCCAGCAGCTTAGAGTCAGGCTTGAACACTGAAGCTTTCTTT
>TRBJ1-2|TRBD1|TRBV7-2|.
CASSNTGGGLGGYTF
TGTGCCAGCAGCAACACAGGGGGCGGGCTAGGGGGCTACACCTTC
>TRBJ2-7|TRBD2|TRBV7-2|few
CASSPPGTAGGEQYF
TGTGCCAGCAGCCCACCCGGGACAGCGGGGGGCGAGCAGTACTTC
>TRBJ2-1|TRBD2|TRBV15|few
CATSKTSGTFLEQFF
TGTGCCACCAGCAAGACTAGCGGGACGTTTCTTGAGCAGTTCTTC
>TRBJ1-4|.|TRBV7-9|few
CASSPGINNEKLFF
TGTGCCAGCAGCCCCGGGATAAACAATGAAAAACTGTTTTTT
>TRBJ2-7|.|TRBV11-1|many
CASSLADYEQYF
TGTGCCAGCAGCTTGGCCGATTACGAGCAGTACTTC
>TRBJ1-5|.|TRBV6-6|.
CASSSGRVDQPQHF
TGTGCCAGCAGTTCGGGCAGGGTGGATCAGCCCCAGCATTTT
>TRBJ1-2|.|TRBV28|.
CASSTPDYGYTF
TGTGCCAGCAGCACCCCGGACTATGGCTACACCTTC